One sample yielded the 2 T cell receptor beta chains listed below, sequenced in a study of spatial heterogeneity in lung cancer. Notes on the study in general: Mutation tallies in tumors tracked expanded intratumoral alpha and beta TCR counts.

Antigen specificity for these receptors is unknown. Regarding time point: sample taken at primary tumor resection. TCRdb independently ran MiXCR on the 5' RACE reads; one entry per CDR3 protein. The data contain thousands of distinct CDR3 sequences, 10% of them singletons. Here the sequenced sample was lung tumor tissue, taken at surgery. The receptor set was obtained from a female donor with early-stage non-small cell lung cancer.

The chain has TRBV12-1 and TRBJ2-1. TRBV12-1 is termed a pseudogene. The CDR3 runs 15 residues. CDR3 nucleotide sequence: TGTGCCAGCAAGCTTTCTGGGTCACAGTACAATGAGCAGTTCTTC. Protein: CASKLSGSQYNEQFF.

Relative to its sample, this clonotype is medium-sized. The V gene is TRBV29-1, the J gene TRBJ1-1; possibly TRBD1 for D (5 bases). The V gene lost 3 bases and the J gene lost 6 bases, with 14 bases spanning the gap. Per germline, CDR1 SQVTM and CDR2 ANQGSEA. The CDR3 is 13 residues long. Written as DNA, the CDR3 is TGCAGCGTTGATCTCTCCCCAGGGTCTGAAGCTTTCTTT. Translation: CSVDLSPGSEAFF.